Shown below are 5 T cell receptor beta chains from a single sample sequenced in a study of shared clonotypes between healthy human individuals. Clones were read by immunoSEQ multiplex PCR, and TCRdb kept only the in-frame ones, dropping some. Here the sample spans about 980,000 clones, about three quarters being singletons. Source material: memory CD4+ T cells sorted from blood. Subset of the sample: CD45RA-negative fraction. All receptors come from a man aged 18 to 35 in good health.

The chain combines TRBV28 with TRBJ1-5; 8 bases agree with TRBD1. CDR1 and CDR2 (germline): MDHEN, SYDVKM. CDR3 length: 15 amino acids. J gave up 5 bases and V 4 bases, and 7 bases lay outside the gene matches. The CDR3 DNA sequence: TGTGCCAGCAGTTCCCGACAGGGGAAATATCAGCCCCAGCATTTT. Protein: CASSSRQGKYQPQHF.

The chain uses TRBV19 and TRBJ2-7; D is possibly TRBD2 (5 bases). The CDR3 has 16 amino acids. Trimming cost V 4 bases and J 3 bases, with 19 bases left between them. Germline V gives CDR1 LNHDA, CDR2 SQIVND (reference sequence). CDR3 sequence: CASSNSGGLMVYEQYF. The CDR3 nucleotides read TGTGCCAGTAGTAACTCCGGCGGGCTGATGGTCTACGAGCAGTACTTC.

The J gene is TRBJ1-2, the V gene TRBV21-1. TRBV21-1 is termed a pseudogene. This CDR3 contains 16 residues. CDR3 residues: CASSKEGGAPNYGYTF. Written as DNA, the CDR3 is TGTGCCAGCAGCAAAGAAGGGGGGGCTCCTAACTATGGCTACACCTTC.

This clone was counted once. The chain links TRBV6-5 to TRBJ2-7; D may be TRBD1 or TRBD2 (5 bases each). Per germline, CDR1 MNHEY and CDR2 SVGAGI. With 0 bases removed from V and 4 bases from J, the gap between germline ends came to 13 bases. The CDR3 totals 15 residues. In nucleotides, the CDR3 is TGTGCCAGCAGTTACTCGAGAGGGACCATGTACGAGCAGTACTTC. Translating gives CASSYSRGTMYEQYF.

This clone has more than one count but fewer than ten. With a much larger clone just one base away, this may be a read error. Different DNA sequences within this sample yield the same CDR3. The chain combines TRBV2 with TRBJ1-1; 7 nucleotides line up with TRBD1. Germline CDR1 is SNHLY and CDR2 is FYNNEI. The CDR3 runs to 13 residues. V dropped 4 bases and J dropped 1; count of bases not matched to a gene: 0. DNA for the CDR3: TGTGCCAGCAGTGGACAGGGGAACACTGAAGCTTTCTTT. Amino acid sequence: CASSGQGNTEAFF.